These T cell receptor beta chains were read from a single sample in a study of T cell responses to AZD1222 COVID-19 vaccine. Profiled with immunoSEQ multiplex PCR; TCRdb holds only in-frame clones, not every one. The data show around 150,000 clones, about 91% seen once. The source material was peripheral blood, sampled on day 0 of MenACWY control vaccination. Source of these receptors: an adult in good health. Each CDR3 is given with its conserved first and last residue. A D gene is named only where the DNA matches it firmly. Rows give clone size only sometimes, using once, few, many, or a class for an expanded clone.

>-|-|TRBV7-7|TRBJ2-7
TGTGCTAGCAGCTTAGAACAGGGCCCCAGCTACGAGCAGTACTTC
CASSLEQGPSYEQYF
>-|-|TRBV10-3|TRBJ2-5
TGTGCCATCAGTGAGTCGGATCGAGTGGAGACCCAGTACTTC
CAISESDRVETQYF
>-|TRBD1|TRBV30|TRBJ2-7
TGTGCCTGGAGTCCGGGGACAGGGTACTACGAGCAGTACTTC
CAWSPGTGYYEQYF
>-|TRBD1|TRBV11-3|TRBJ2-7
TGTGCCAGCAGCTTAGGTCAGGGGGCTATCGACGAGCAGTACTTC
CASSLGQGAIDEQYF
>-|-|TRBV19|TRBJ2-3
TGTGCCAGTAGTATAGATGGAGGGTTAAATACGCAGTATTTT
CASSIDGGLNTQYF
>-|-|TRBV19|TRBJ2-3
TGTGCCAGTAGCACCGTCCGGAGCACAGATACGCAGTATTTT
CASSTVRSTDTQYF
>-|-|TRBV7-9|TRBJ2-1
TGTGCCAGCAGCTCATCCGAGACGGCTAATAATGAGCAGTTCTTC
CASSSSETANNEQFF
>-|-|TRBV30|TRBJ2-6
TGTGCCTGGAGTGTGGGTACTAGTAAAAGGAACGTCCTGACTTTC
CAWSVGTSKRNVLTF
>-|TRBD2|TRBV18|TRBJ2-2
TGTGCCAGCTCACCGCGGGAGGGCACCGGGGAGCTGTTTTTT
CASSPREGTGELFF
>-|TRBD1|TRBV5-4|TRBJ2-2
TGTGCCAGCAGTACCGGGACAGGAGAGACCGGGGAGCTGTTTTTT
CASSTGTGETGELFF
>-|TRBD1|TRBV2|TRBJ1-4
TGTGCCAGCACCCTCAGGGGGCTGTCGGGTGAAAAACTGTTTTTT
CASTLRGLSGEKLFF
>-|TRBD1|TRBV3-1/TRBV3-2|TRBJ1-6
TGTGCCAGCAGCCACGGGACAGTGGATTTACCCCTCCACTTT
CASSHGTVDLPLHF
>-|-|TRBV9|TRBJ2-1
TGTGCCAGCAGCGTAGGGGCCAGCTCCTACAATGAGCAGTTCTTC
CASSVGASSYNEQFF
>-|-|TRBV7-2|TRBJ1-5
TGTGCCAGCAGCCTCATCCGTAATCAGCCCCAGCATTTT
CASSLIRNQPQHF
>-|TRBD2|TRBV7-9|TRBJ2-1
TGTGCCAGCAGCCCGACTAGCGGGGGGGCAGGGCAGTTCTTC
CASSPTSGGAGQFF
>-|-|TRBV5-1|TRBJ2-5
TGCGCCAGCAGCTTGGCGTCGGGGTTCCTGGAGACCCAGTACTTC
CASSLASGFLETQYF
>-|-|TRBV6-5|TRBJ2-1
TGTGCCAGCTCGTATGGCTTATCCTACAATGAGCAGTTCTTC
CASSYGLSYNEQFF
>-|-|TRBV29-1|TRBJ1-1
TGCAGTGTCCGCGCGATCCTGAACACTGAAGCTTTCTTT
CSVRAILNTEAFF
>few|-|TRBV4-1|TRBJ1-4
TGCGCCAGCAGCCAAGGAATTGTCGGGGGCCAGCGATTT
CASSQGIVGGQRF
>-|TRBD1|TRBV5-1|TRBJ1-2
TGCGCCAGCAGCTTTCAGGGACAGAGCTATGGCTACACCTTC
CASSFQGQSYGYTF
>-|-|TRBV5-4|TRBJ1-1
TGTGCCAGCAGCCCAACGAGCGGCCCTGGGGAAGCTTTCTTT
CASSPTSGPGEAFF
>-|TRBD2|TRBV7-9|TRBJ2-1
TGTGCCAGCAGCTTAGGAGCCGGGACTAGCGGTCTGGACCAGCAGTTCTTC
CASSLGAGTSGLDQQFF
>-|-|TRBV7-9|TRBJ1-2
TGTGCCAGCAGCTTAAAACAGGGTGTCGGCTACACCTTC
CASSLKQGVGYTF
>-|-|TRBV4-1|TRBJ2-6
TGCGCCAGCAGCAAAAGTACCACAGGCGCTGGGGCCAACGTCCTGACTTTC
CASSKSTTGAGANVLTF
>-|-|TRBV3-1/TRBV3-2|TRBJ2-6
TGTGCCAGCAGCCCCAGTCTCCGGGCCAACGTCCTGACTTTC
CASSPSLRANVLTF
>-|-|TRBV19|TRBJ1-5
TGTGCCATTAGTAGAGACCAGAGGAGCAATCAGCCCCAGCATTTT
CAISRDQRSNQPQHF
>-|-|TRBV10-3|TRBJ1-2
TGTGCCATCAGTGAGTCAGGGGACTATGGCTACACCTTC
CAISESGDYGYTF
>-|TRBD1|TRBV28|TRBJ1-2
TGTGCCAGCAGTCTACAGGGGTTCGGCTACACCTTC
CASSLQGFGYTF
>-|TRBD2|TRBV29-1|TRBJ2-1
TGCAGCGGCAGAGAGACTAGCGGGGGCGTCTACAATGAGCAGTTCTTC
CSGRETSGGVYNEQFF
>-|-|TRBV28|TRBJ1-1
TGTGCCAGCAGTTTACAACCAGCTAAAGCTTTCTTT
CASSLQPAKAFF
>-|-|TRBV12-3/TRBV12-4|TRBJ2-5
TGTGCCACCTCCATTGACGGAGGAGAGACCCAGTACTTC
CATSIDGGETQYF
>-|TRBD1|TRBV30|TRBJ1-6
TGTGCCTGGGGGACAGGGGGCGGCTATTCACCCCTCCACTTT
CAWGTGGGYSPLHF
>-|-|TRBV19|TRBJ1-2
TGTGCCAGTAGTCGAGGGGGGCCGGGGAACTATGGCTACACCTTC
CASSRGGPGNYGYTF
>-|TRBD1|TRBV29-1|TRBJ1-6
TGCAGCGTTGGACAGGGAGGGAATTCACCCCTCCACTTT
CSVGQGGNSPLHF
>few|-|TRBV6-6|TRBJ1-1
TGTGCCAGCAGTTACGGCAGGCGGAACACTGAAGCTTTCTTT
CASSYGRRNTEAFF
>-|TRBD1|TRBV18|TRBJ1-2
TGTGCCAGCACATCGACAGGGCTCTATGGCTACACCTTC
CASTSTGLYGYTF
>-|TRBD1|TRBV5-7|TRBJ1-1
TGTGCCAGCAGCCCAGGGGGCCCCTTCACTGAAGCTTTCTTT
CASSPGGPFTEAFF
>few|-|TRBV5-1|TRBJ2-2
TGCGCCAGCAGCGACCGGGCCGGGGACACCGGGGAGCTGTTTTTT
CASSDRAGDTGELFF
>-|-|TRBV5-4|TRBJ2-2
TGTGCCAGCAGCTTGGGTGCCACATCGAACACCGGGGAGCTGTTTTTT
CASSLGATSNTGELFF
>-|TRBD2|TRBV3-1/TRBV3-2|TRBJ2-5
TGTGCCAGCAGCCCCAGACTAGCGGCATTGGGGGGAGAGACCCAGTACTTC
CASSPRLAALGGETQYF
>-|-|TRBV7-2|TRBJ1-2
TGTGCCAGCAGCCTTACTAGGGTAGGGCTCGTGGGCTACACCTTC
CASSLTRVGLVGYTF
>-|TRBD1|TRBV24-1|TRBJ2-2
TGTGCCACCAGAGGGACAGGGAAAACCGGGGAGCTGTTTTTT
CATRGTGKTGELFF
>-|-|TRBV7-2|TRBJ2-1
TGTGCCAGCAGCCGCAGTTTCGGGGTCGGGGCCTACAATGAGCAGTTCTTC
CASSRSFGVGAYNEQFF
>-|-|TRBV20-1|TRBJ1-2
TGCAGTGCTAGAGATGGGACCAGCTACACCTTC
CSARDGTSYTF
>-|TRBD1|TRBV9|TRBJ1-4
TGTGCCAGCAGCACAGGACAGGTGGAAGATGAAAAACTGTTTTTT
CASSTGQVEDEKLFF
>few|-|TRBV7-9|TRBJ2-1
TGTGCCAGCAGCTTAGTTGGGGGCCGGAGCTCCTACAATGAGCAGTTCTTC
CASSLVGGRSSYNEQFF